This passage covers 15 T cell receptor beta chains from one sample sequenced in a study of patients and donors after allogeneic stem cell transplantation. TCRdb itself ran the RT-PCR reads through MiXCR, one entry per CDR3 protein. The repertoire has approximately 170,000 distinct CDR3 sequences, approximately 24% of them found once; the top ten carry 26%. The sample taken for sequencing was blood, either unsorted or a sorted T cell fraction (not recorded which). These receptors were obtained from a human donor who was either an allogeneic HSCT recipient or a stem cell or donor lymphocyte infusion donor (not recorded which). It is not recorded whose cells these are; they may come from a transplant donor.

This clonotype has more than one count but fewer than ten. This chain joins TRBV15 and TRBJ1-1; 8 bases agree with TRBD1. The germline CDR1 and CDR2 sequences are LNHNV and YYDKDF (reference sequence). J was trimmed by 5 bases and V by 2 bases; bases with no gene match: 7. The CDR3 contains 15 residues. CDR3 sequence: CATSRPQGGLTEAFF. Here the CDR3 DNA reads TGTGCCACCAGCAGACCACAGGGGGGTTTGACTGAAGCTTTCTTT.

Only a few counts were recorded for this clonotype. CDR3: CASSRFTGLNTEAFF. In nucleotides, the CDR3 is TGTGCCAGCAGCAGATTCACAGGGTTGAACACTGAAGCTTTCTTT. The chain recombines TRBV27 with TRBJ1-1; possible D gene TRBD1, 6 bases. The CDR3 sequence is 15 residues long. Germline V gene lookup returns CDR1 MNHEY and CDR2 SMNVEV (reference sequence). V was pared by 6 bases and J by 0 bases, with 14 bases between.

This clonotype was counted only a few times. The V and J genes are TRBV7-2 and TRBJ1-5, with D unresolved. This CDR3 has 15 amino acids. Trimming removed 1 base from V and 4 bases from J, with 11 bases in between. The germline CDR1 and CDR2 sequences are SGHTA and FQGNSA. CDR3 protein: CASSLVGLQNQPQHF. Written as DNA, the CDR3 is TGTGCCAGCAGCTTAGTTGGGTTGCAAAATCAGCCCCAGCATTTT.

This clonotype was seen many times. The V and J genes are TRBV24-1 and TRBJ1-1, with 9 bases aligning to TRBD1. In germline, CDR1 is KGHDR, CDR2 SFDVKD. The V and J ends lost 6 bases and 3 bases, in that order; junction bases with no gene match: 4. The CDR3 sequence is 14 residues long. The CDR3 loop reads CATSYRGLYTEAFF. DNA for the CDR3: TGTGCCACCAGTTACAGGGGGCTCTACACTGAAGCTTTCTTT.

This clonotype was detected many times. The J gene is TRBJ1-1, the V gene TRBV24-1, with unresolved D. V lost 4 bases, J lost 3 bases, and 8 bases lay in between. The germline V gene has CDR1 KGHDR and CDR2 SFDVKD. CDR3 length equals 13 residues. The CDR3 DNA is TGTGCCACCAGTGACTCGGAGCACACTGAAGCTTTCTTT. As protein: CATSDSEHTEAFF.

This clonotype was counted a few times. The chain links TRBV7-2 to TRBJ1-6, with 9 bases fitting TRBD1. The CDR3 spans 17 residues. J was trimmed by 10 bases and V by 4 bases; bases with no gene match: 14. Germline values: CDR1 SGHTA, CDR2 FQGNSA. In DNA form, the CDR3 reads TGTGCCAGCAGCTCCAGAACCGGGACAGGGATGAACTCACCCCTCCACTTT. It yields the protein CASSSRTGTGMNSPLHF. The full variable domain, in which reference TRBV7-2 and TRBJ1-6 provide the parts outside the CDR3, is GAGVSQSPSNKVTEKGKDVELRCDPISGHTALYWYRQSLGQGLEFLIYFQGNSAPDKSGLPSDRFSAERTGGSVSTLTIQRTQQEDSAVYLCASSSRTGTGMNSPLHFGNGTRLTVT.

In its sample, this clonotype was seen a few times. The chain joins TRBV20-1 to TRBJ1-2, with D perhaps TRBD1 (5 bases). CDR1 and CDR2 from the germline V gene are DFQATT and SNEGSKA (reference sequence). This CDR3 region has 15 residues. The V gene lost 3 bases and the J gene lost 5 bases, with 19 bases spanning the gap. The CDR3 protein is CSASRGAHLDYGYTF. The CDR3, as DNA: TGCAGTGCTAGCCGCGGGGCCCACTTAGATTATGGCTACACCTTC.

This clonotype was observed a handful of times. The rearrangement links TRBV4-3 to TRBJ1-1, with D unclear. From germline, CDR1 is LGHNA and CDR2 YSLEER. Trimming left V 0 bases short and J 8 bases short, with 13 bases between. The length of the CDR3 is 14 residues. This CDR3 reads CASSQERGVGEAFF. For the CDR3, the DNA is TGCGCCAGCAGCCAAGAACGGGGTGTCGGCGAAGCTTTCTTT.

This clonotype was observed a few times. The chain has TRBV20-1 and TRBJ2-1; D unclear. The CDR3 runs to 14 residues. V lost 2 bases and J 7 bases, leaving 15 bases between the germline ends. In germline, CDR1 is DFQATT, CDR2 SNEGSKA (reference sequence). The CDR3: CSARPSWAPNEQFF. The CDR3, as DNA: TGCAGTGCTAGACCAAGCTGGGCCCCTAATGAGCAGTTCTTC.

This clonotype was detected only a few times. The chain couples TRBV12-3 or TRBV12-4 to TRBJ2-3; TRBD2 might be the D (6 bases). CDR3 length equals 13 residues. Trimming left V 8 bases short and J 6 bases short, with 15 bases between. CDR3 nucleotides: TGTGCCAGCGCATGGGGGGAAAGGGATACGCAGTATTTT. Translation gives CASAWGERDTQYF.

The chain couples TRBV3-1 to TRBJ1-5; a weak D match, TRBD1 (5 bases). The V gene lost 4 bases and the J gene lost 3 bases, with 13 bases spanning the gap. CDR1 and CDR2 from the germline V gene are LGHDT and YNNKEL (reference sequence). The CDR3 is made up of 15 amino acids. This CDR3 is CASSLRTGTNQPQHF. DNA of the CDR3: TGTGCCAGCAGCCTCAGGACCGGGACCAATCAGCCCCAGCATTTT.

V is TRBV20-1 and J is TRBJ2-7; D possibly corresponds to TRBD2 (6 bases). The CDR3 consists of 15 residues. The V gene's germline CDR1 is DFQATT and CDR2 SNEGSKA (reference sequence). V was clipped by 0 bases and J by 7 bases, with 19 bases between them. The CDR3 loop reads CSARDRSLAGIEQYF. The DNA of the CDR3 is TGCAGTGCTAGAGATAGATCACTAGCTGGGATAGAGCAGTACTTC.

The CDR3 sequence: CASSFIYLDRSNQPQHF. The CDR3 bases are TGTGCCAGCAGTTTTATATACCTGGATCGTAGCAATCAGCCCCAGCATTTT. This chain uses TRBV12-3 or TRBV12-4 with TRBJ1-5; no clear D. Trimming pared 3 bases from V and 0 bases from J, leaving 15 bases between. CDR3 length: 17 amino acids.

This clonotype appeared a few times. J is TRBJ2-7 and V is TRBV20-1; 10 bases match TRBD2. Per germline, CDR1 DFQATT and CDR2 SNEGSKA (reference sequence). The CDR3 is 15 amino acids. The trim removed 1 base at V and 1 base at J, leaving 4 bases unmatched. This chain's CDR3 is CSARGLAGISYEQYF. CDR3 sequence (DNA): TGCAGTGCTAGAGGACTAGCGGGTATTTCCTACGAGCAGTACTTC.

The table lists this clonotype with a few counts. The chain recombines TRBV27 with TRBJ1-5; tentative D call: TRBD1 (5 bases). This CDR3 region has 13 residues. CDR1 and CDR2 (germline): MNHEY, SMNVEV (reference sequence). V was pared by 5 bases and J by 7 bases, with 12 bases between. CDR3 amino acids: CASSRGVSQPQHF. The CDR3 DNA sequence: TGTGCCAGCAGTCGGGGGGTTAGCCAGCCCCAGCATTTT.